This is a list of T cell receptor beta chains from one sample in a study of blood T cells in healthy people across ages. TCRdb processed the 5' RACE reads anew with MiXCR; each CDR3 protein has one entry. The sample includes around 280,000 distinct CDR3 sequences, around 29% of them seen just once. The source material was blood. The source of these receptors is a woman aged 70 to 79 in good health. The CDR3 runs from the conserved cysteine through the conserved F or W. A D gene is named only where the DNA matches it firmly. Only part of the rows carry a size: once, few, many, or a class if the clone is expanded.

v_gene	len	abundance	d_gene	j_gene	CDR3aa	CDR3nt
TRBV7-8	14	many	NA	TRBJ2-5	CASSLVGTEETQYF	TGTGCCAGCAGCTTAGTAGGGACCGAAGAGACCCAGTACTTC
TRBV7-2	13	NA	NA	TRBJ1-4	CASSLALTGLPFF	TGTGCCAGCAGCTTAGCGTTAACAGGGTTACCGTTTTTT
TRBV7-2	14	few	TRBD1	TRBJ1-2	CASRDRGRGNGYTF	TGTGCCAGCAGGGACAGGGGGCGCGGGAATGGCTACACCTTC
TRBV28	16	few	TRBD1	TRBJ2-4	CASIPQGIEAKNIQYF	TGTGCCAGCATCCCACAGGGGATTGAGGCCAAAAACATTCAGTACTTC
TRBV27	14	NA	NA	TRBJ2-2	CASRRGVDTGELFF	TGTGCCAGCAGGAGGGGCGTGGACACCGGGGAGCTGTTTTTT
TRBV4-3	21	NA	TRBD1	TRBJ1-1	CASSHIPGTPGQGAEGTEAFF	TGCGCCAGCAGCCACATCCCAGGGACTCCGGGACAGGGGGCGGAAGGAACTGAAGCTTTCTTT
TRBV21-1	13	NA	NA	TRBJ2-7	CASSVPGGYEQYF	TGTGCCAGCAGTGTTCCGGGTGGCTACGAGCAGTACTTC
TRBV6-5	11	few	NA	TRBJ2-1	CASSYSSLQFF	TGTGCCAGCAGTTACTCAAGCCTACAGTTCTTC
TRBV4-1	15	NA	NA	TRBJ2-5	CASSQDGTKQETQYF	TGCGCCAGCAGCCAAGACGGGACAAAACAAGAGACCCAGTACTTC
TRBV20-1	16	NA	TRBD2	TRBJ2-1	CSAQVAGGPSDNEQFF	TGCAGTGCTCAGGTAGCGGGAGGGCCCTCCGACAATGAGCAGTTCTTC
TRBV9	15	NA	NA	TRBJ2-7	CASSVSPGSSYEQYF	TGTGCCAGCAGCGTAAGCCCCGGGAGCTCCTACGAGCAGTACTTC
TRBV6-1	16	few	TRBD1	TRBJ1-5	CASSDPGQGRNQPQHF	TGTGCCAGCAGTGATCCGGGACAGGGCCGCAATCAGCCCCAGCATTTT
TRBV7-3	15	NA	NA	TRBJ2-7	CASSLTSGVPYEQYF	TGTGCCAGCAGCTTAACTTCTGGAGTTCCCTACGAGCAGTACTTC
TRBV6-6	14	few	NA	TRBJ1-6	CASSATVDNSPLHF	TGTGCCAGCAGCGCGACAGTAGATAATTCACCCCTCCACTTT
TRBV29-1	11	few	TRBD1	TRBJ2-7	CSARTGTEQYF	TGCAGCGCACGGACAGGGACCGAGCAGTACTTC
TRBV28	14	NA	TRBD2	TRBJ2-2	CASSPRLATGELFF	TGTGCCAGCAGTCCACGACTAGCCACCGGGGAGCTGTTTTTT
TRBV20-1	13	NA	NA	TRBJ2-4	CSARHTVQNIQHF	TGCAGTGCTAGACATACAGTCCAAAACATTCAGCACTTC
TRBV6-6	15	NA	TRBD2	TRBJ2-1	CASSTSGSRYNEQFF	TGTGCCAGCAGTACTAGCGGGAGTCGGTACAATGAGCAGTTCTTC
TRBV20-1	15	NA	TRBD2	TRBJ2-3	CSARGTSGFTDTQYF	TGCAGTGCCCGAGGGACTAGCGGGTTCACAGATACGCAGTATTTT
TRBV18	16	few	NA	TRBJ2-1	CASSPIDSPGRNEQFF	TGTGCCAGCTCACCCATCGACAGCCCAGGGAGAAATGAGCAGTTCTTC
TRBV27	14	NA	TRBD2	TRBJ2-1	CASSPAGPYDEQFF	TGTGCCAGCAGCCCAGCGGGACCCTACGATGAGCAGTTCTTC
TRBV7-7	13	NA	NA	TRBJ2-3	CASSSNLGDTQYF	TGTGCTAGCAGCTCAAATCTAGGGGATACGCAGTATTTT
TRBV4-2	17	NA	TRBD2	TRBJ2-1	CASSQDVGGPSLNEQFF	TGTGCCAGCAGCCAAGATGTGGGAGGGCCTTCCCTGAATGAGCAGTTCTTC
TRBV11-2	15	few	NA	TRBJ1-1	CASSLAFAGYTEAFF	TGTGCCAGCAGCTTAGCGTTTGCGGGTTACACTGAAGCTTTCTTT
TRBV20-1	12	few	NA	TRBJ1-3	CSAFRGGNTIYF	TGCAGTGCCTTCCGTGGGGGAAACACCATATATTTT
TRBV3-1	14	few	TRBD1	TRBJ2-7	CASSQTGTGVEQYF	TGTGCCAGCAGCCAAACCGGGACAGGGGTCGAGCAGTACTTC
TRBV4-3	16	NA	TRBD2	TRBJ2-3	CASSQDRAGVRDTQYF	TGCGCCAGCAGCCAAGACCGGGCGGGAGTACGAGATACGCAGTATTTT
TRBV29-1	13	few	NA	TRBJ1-1	CSVHRTVNTEAFF	TGCAGCGTTCACCGAACAGTGAACACTGAAGCTTTCTTT
TRBV9	15	many	NA	TRBJ1-1	CASSVGPALNTEAFF	TGTGCCAGCAGCGTAGGACCGGCCTTGAACACTGAAGCTTTCTTT
TRBV7-6	15	few	TRBD2	TRBJ2-5	CASSGGTGGKETQYF	TGTGCCAGCAGCGGGGGAACGGGAGGAAAAGAGACCCAGTACTTC
TRBV3-1	12	NA	NA	TRBJ2-7	CASSHSGVEQYF	TGTGCCAGCAGCCATTCGGGAGTCGAGCAGTACTTC